The 26 T cell receptor beta chains in this list originate from one sample, sequenced in a study of CD8+ T cells in alopecia areata (dated by TCRdb to 2016 to 2019). Library preparation used the immunoSEQ multiplex PCR assay. RNA was extracted from all samples and reverse transcribed into cDNA, which served as template for TCR sequencing. TCRdb retrieved this table from immuneACCESS and kept in-frame rearrangements only. Not all clones are present; in checked studies, unresolved V genes account for under half, and no reason is known for the remainder. The sample yields roughly 180,000 clones; about 48% were counted once. The ten largest clones add up to 10% to 14% of the sample. What the time point label conveys for this sample: less than 30 weeks on oral tofacitinib. The sample's treatment or condition, from its label and the paper: oral pan-JAK inhibitor, 5-10 mg twice daily. The sequences come from CD8+ T cells sorted from blood, collected at week 24, from a patient treated with tofacitinib. These receptors were collected from a human donor with alopecia areata.

This clone was found once. The chain is built from TRBV7-2 and TRBJ2-1, with D perhaps assigned TRBD1 or TRBD2 (5 bases each). The length of the CDR3 is 16 residues. Trimming removed 4 bases from V and 8 bases from J, with 21 bases in between. Germline loops: CDR1 SGHTA, CDR2 FQGNSA. The CDR3: CASSWGTGFGKDEQFF. The CDR3 DNA follows: TGTGCCAGCAGCTGGGGAACAGGATTCGGGAAGGATGAGCAGTTCTTC.

The chain joins TRBV7-2 to TRBJ2-7; tentatively, D is TRBD2 (6 bases). The V and J ends lost 3 bases and 4 bases respectively, with 16 bases between them. This CDR3 has 15 residues. Per the germline V gene, CDR1 is SGHTA and CDR2 is FQGNSA. The CDR3 reads CASSFSPGEFYEQYF. The CDR3 nucleotides read TGTGCCAGCAGCTTTTCCCCGGGGGAGTTTTACGAGCAGTACTTC.

The J gene is TRBJ1-2, the V gene TRBV29-1; 10 nucleotides agree with TRBD1. V was pared by 7 bases and J by 2 bases, with 4 bases of the junction left unmatched. Germline-derived CDR1 and CDR2 are SQVTM and ANQGSEA. The CDR3 is 13 residues long. CDR3 in amino acids: CSAGQGINYGYTF. CDR3 sequence (DNA): TGCAGCGCGGGACAGGGGATAAACTATGGCTACACCTTC.

The rearrangement links TRBV27 to TRBJ2-7; perhaps TRBD2 as D (6 bases). Germline lookup yields CDR1 MNHEY and CDR2 SMNVEV (reference sequence). The CDR3 contains 15 residues. The V gene lost 0 bases and the J gene lost 3 bases, with 12 bases spanning the gap. Written as DNA, the CDR3 is TGTGCCAGCAGTTTATCGGGTCGGGGGATCTACGAGCAGTACTTC. It specifies CASSLSGRGIYEQYF.

The chain employs TRBV13 and TRBJ2-3; 7 bases fit TRBD1. The CDR3 is 15 residues long. V was clipped by 5 bases and J by 0 bases; unmatched bases: 5. Per germline, CDR1 PRHDT and CDR2 FYEKMQ (reference sequence). CDR3 sequence (DNA): TGTGCCAGCAGCCACAGGGACAGTAGCACAGATACGCAGTATTTT. Its translation: CASSHRDSSTDTQYF. Supplemented by reference TRBV13 and TRBJ2-3, the full variable domain reads AAGVIQSPRHLIKEKRETATLKCYPIPRHDTVYWYQQGPGQDPQFLISFYEKMQSDKGSIPDRFSAQQFSDYHSELNMSSLELGDSALYFCASSHRDSSTDTQYFGPGTRLTVL.

The V and J genes are TRBV30 and TRBJ1-1; D perhaps matches TRBD1 (6 bases). The germline gives CDR1 GTSNPN, CDR2 SVGIG (reference sequence). The V end lost 1 base, the J end lost 6 bases, and 24 bases lay between the germline ends. The length of the CDR3 is 17 residues. The CDR3 sequence is CAWSGFGDTNPGAEAFF. The DNA of the CDR3 is TGTGCCTGGAGTGGTTTCGGGGACACCAACCCAGGGGCTGAAGCTTTCTTT.

This clone has only a few counts. The chain has TRBV19 and TRBJ1-6, with a tentative D call TRBD1 (5 bases). The germline V and J ends were trimmed by 6 bases and 6 bases, with 12 bases remaining between them. The CDR3 is 14 residues long. Germline V gene lookup returns CDR1 LNHDA and CDR2 SQIVND (reference sequence). Here the CDR3 reads CASSIRESNSPLHF. CDR3 nucleotides: TGTGCCAGTAGCATCAGGGAGTCTAATTCACCCCTCCACTTT.

As regards this clone: Sequence at one end of the junction differs from germline and may be a read error. CDR3 sequence (DNA): TGTGCCAGCAGTTCGAAGAATAGCAATCAGCCCCAGCATTTT. This sequence encodes CASSSKNSNQPQHF. This chain links TRBV10-3 with TRBJ1-5; D is uncertain. Looked up from germline, CDR1 is ENHRY and CDR2 is SYGVKD. The CDR3 extends over 14 amino acids.

The chain recombines TRBV7-2 with TRBJ1-1; TRBD1 agrees at 9 bases. V gave up 1 base and J gave up 0 bases; unmatched junction bases: 9. The CDR3 runs to 18 residues. From germline, CDR1 is SGHTA and CDR2 FQGNSA. The CDR3 is CASSLGPGTGILNTEAFF. Here the CDR3 DNA reads TGTGCCAGCAGCTTAGGGCCCGGGACAGGGATTCTGAACACTGAAGCTTTCTTT.

Details on this clone: Distinct nucleotide sequences in the sample also encode this CDR3. J is TRBJ2-7 and V is TRBV9; TRBD1 is a possible D gene (5 bases). The CDR3 is made up of 14 amino acids. The germline V gene has CDR1 SGDLS and CDR2 YYNGEE. V shed 0 bases and J shed 1 base, with 8 bases lying between them. CDR3 residues: CASSVGQSSYEQYF. DNA of the CDR3: TGTGCCAGCAGCGTAGGACAGTCTTCCTACGAGCAGTACTTC.

The rearrangement uses TRBV30 and TRBJ2-3, with 8 bases identical to TRBD2. V gave up 5 bases and J gave up 2 bases; unmatched junction bases: 9. The CDR3 sequence is 15 residues long. From germline, CDR1 is GTSNPN and CDR2 SVGIG (reference sequence). CDR3 protein: CAWEPSGGPTDTQYF. CDR3 bases: TGTGCCTGGGAACCCAGCGGGGGCCCCACAGATACGCAGTATTTT.

The rearrangement links TRBV29-1 to TRBJ2-4; D is perhaps TRBD1 (5 bases). CDR1 is SQVTM, CDR2 ANQGSEA, per germline. The V gene lost 0 bases and the J gene lost 1 base, with 10 bases spanning the gap. The CDR3 has 15 amino acids. CDR3 in amino acids: CSVEDYRTAKNIQYF. CDR3 nucleotides: TGCAGCGTTGAAGATTACAGGACGGCCAAAAACATTCAGTACTTC.

This chain uses TRBV25-1 with TRBJ1-4; 7 bases are a match to TRBD1. CDR1 and CDR2 (germline): MGHDK, SYGVNS. The trim removed 5 bases at V and 7 bases at J, leaving 13 bases unmatched. The CDR3 runs to 16 residues. CDR3: CASSQLEQGSGEKLFF. The CDR3 DNA reads TGTGCCAGCAGTCAGCTAGAACAGGGGAGCGGTGAAAAACTGTTTTTT. The full variable domain, its missing parts supplied by reference TRBV25-1 and TRBJ1-4, is EADIYQTPRYLVIGTGKKITLECSQTMGHDKMYWYQQDPGMELHLIHYSYGVNSTEKGDLSSESTVSRIRTEHFPLTLESARPSHTSQYLCASSQLEQGSGEKLFFGSGTQLSVL.

The chain has TRBV9 and TRBJ1-2, with TRBD1 matching over 8 bases. The CDR3 extends over 14 amino acids. V lost 4 bases and J lost 4; bases outside the gene matches: 6. Germline V gene data show CDR1 as SGDLS and CDR2 as YYNGEE. The CDR3 coding sequence is TGTGCCAGCAGCCGAGACACAGGGGGCTATGGCTACACCTTC. Amino acids: CASSRDTGGYGYTF. Drawing the rest from reference TRBV9 and TRBJ1-2, the complete variable domain is DSGVTQTPKHLITATGQRVTLRCSPRSGDLSVYWYQQSLDQGLQFLIQYYNGEERAKGNILERFSAQQFPDLHSELNLSSLELGDSALYFCASSRDTGGYGYTFGSGTRLTVV.

This rearrangement joins TRBV10-2 to TRBJ2-7; D is tentatively TRBD1 or TRBD2 (6 bases each). V was shortened by 8 bases and J by 7 bases, with 15 bases between the two germline ends. Looked up from germline, CDR1 is WSHSY and CDR2 is SAAADI. The CDR3 is made up of 12 amino acids. The DNA of the CDR3 is TGCGCCAGCCATGGGGGGCGTTTGGAGCAGTACTTC. Amino acids: CASHGGRLEQYF.

The rearrangement uses TRBV6-6 and TRBJ1-2, with D unclear. The CDR3 contains 11 residues. CDR1 MNHNY and CDR2 SVGAGI come from the germline V gene (reference sequence). Trimming removed 8 bases at V and 3 bases at J, with 7 bases between. The CDR3 sequence is CASGEDYGYTF. The CDR3 DNA sequence: TGTGCCAGCGGAGAGGACTATGGCTACACCTTC.

There are a few counts of this clone. The V gene is TRBV30, the J gene TRBJ2-7, with 8 positions matching TRBD2. The CDR3 covers 14 residues. After removal of 0 bases from V and 7 bases from J, the junction contained 8 bases not matched to a gene. Germline V lookup: CDR1 GTSNPN, CDR2 SVGIG (reference sequence). CDR3 sequence: CAWSVGLAGGEQYF. CDR3 DNA: TGTGCCTGGAGTGTTGGCCTAGCGGGTGGAGAGCAGTACTTC.

The chain recombines TRBV7-9 with TRBJ1-2; 7 positions match TRBD1. Germline V gene lookup returns CDR1 SEHNR and CDR2 FQNEAQ (reference sequence). The CDR3 contains 13 residues. The junction had 2 bases not matched to a gene; V was cut back by 4 bases and J by 3 bases. CDR3 DNA: TGTGCCAGCAGCTACACAGGGGACTATGGCTACACCTTC. It is translated as CASSYTGDYGYTF.

This rearrangement joins TRBV6-1 to TRBJ2-3, with a weak D call TRBD1 (6 bases). In germline, CDR1 is MNHNS, CDR2 SASEGT. The CDR3 runs to 14 residues. Between the trimmed V and J ends, which lost 2 bases and 3 bases, there was a span of 9 bases. The CDR3 protein is CASSERGTTDTQYF. In DNA, the CDR3 is TGTGCCAGCAGTGAAAGGGGGACGACAGATACGCAGTATTTT.

The CDR3 coding sequence is TGTGCCAGCAGTGAAGCCGTCGGCCAAGAGACCCAGTACTTC. Protein product: CASSEAVGQETQYF. The chain uses TRBV2 and TRBJ2-5; D gene unclear. V was pared by 0 bases and J by 1 base, with 6 bases between. The CDR3 spans 14 residues. Germline V gives CDR1 SNHLY, CDR2 FYNNEI.

This clone was counted between two and nine times. The chain links TRBV5-6 to TRBJ2-4; D may be TRBD2 (5 bases). There are 15 residues in the CDR3. Germline V lookup: CDR1 SGHDT, CDR2 YYEEEE. Trimming shortened V by 7 bases and J by 0 bases, and 14 bases separated the two germline ends. The DNA for the CDR3 is TGTGCCAGCTCATTGGGCGGGCCAGCCAAAAACATTCAGTACTTC. Translation: CASSLGGPAKNIQYF.

This clone has just a few counts. V is TRBV9 and J is TRBJ1-1; D is perhaps TRBD1 (6 bases). CDR1 and CDR2 (germline): SGDLS, YYNGEE. The ends were cut back, 3 bases at V and 5 bases at J, with 11 bases in the middle. The CDR3 runs to 13 residues. Written as DNA, the CDR3 is TGTGCCAGCAGCGGAGCAGGGGATACTGAAGCTTTCTTT. Residues: CASSGAGDTEAFF.

The V call is TRBV27, the J call TRBJ2-1, with 10 positions matching TRBD2. This CDR3 spans 14 amino acids. Germline V CDR1 and CDR2: MNHEY, SMNVEV (reference sequence). With V trimmed by 8 bases and J by 5 bases, 6 bases remained unmatched. The CDR3, as DNA: TGTGCCAGCGACCCTAGCGGGGGACACAATGAGCAGTTCTTC. It codes for CASDPSGGHNEQFF.

This clone has a handful of counts. The CDR3 sequence: CASSQAHTDTQYF. CDR3 DNA sequence: TGCGCCAGCAGCCAAGCCCACACAGATACGCAGTATTTT. The chain uses TRBV4-3 and TRBJ2-3; D uncertain. CDR3 size: 13 residues. CDR1 is LGHNA, CDR2 YSLEER, per germline. V lost 1 base, J lost 2 bases, and 4 bases lay in between.

This chain links TRBV23-1 with TRBJ1-1, with 9 bases aligning to TRBD1. TRBV23-1 qualifies as an ORF whose function is uncertain. The CDR3 consists of 14 residues. Germline trimming cut 7 bases from V and 12 bases from J; bases unmatched to any gene: 15. The CDR3 bases are TGCGCCAGCACCATAGGGGACAGGGTTGTTTTGACTTTCTTT. It yields the protein CASTIGDRVVLTFF.

The rearrangement links TRBV7-9 to TRBJ2-1; D perhaps matches TRBD1 (6 bases). Trimming shortened V by 4 bases and J by 10 bases, and 8 bases separated the two germline ends. Per germline, CDR1 SEHNR and CDR2 FQNEAQ (reference sequence). The length of the CDR3 is 11 residues. The chain's CDR3 is CASSSDREQFF. The DNA of the CDR3 is TGTGCCAGCAGCTCTGACAGGGAGCAGTTCTTC.